Below, 14 T cell receptor beta chains from the same sample are listed, as sequenced in a study of shared clonotypes between healthy human individuals. CD8 cells classed as naive were CD45RO-negative and positively selected for CCR7, excluding terminally differentiated effector memory CD45RA+ cells. Libraries were prepared by immunoSEQ multiplex PCR; TCRdb keeps only in-frame clonotypes and omits some of them. The top ten hold over 0.1% of the sample, which has hundreds of thousands of clones, roughly 95% seen once. Sequencing was done on a sample of naive CD8+ T cells sorted from blood. These receptors were taken from a woman aged 25 to 39 in good health.

There are a few counts of this clone. The sample holds other DNA sequences that translate to the same CDR3. V and J are TRBV9 and TRBJ2-7, with a tentative D call TRBD1 (6 bases). The ends were cut back, 0 bases at V and 2 bases at J, with 9 bases in the middle. Germline V CDR1 and CDR2: SGDLS, YYNGEE. The CDR3 consists of 14 residues. The CDR3 loop is CASSVGQGPYEQYF. In nucleotides, the CDR3 is TGTGCCAGCAGCGTAGGGCAGGGGCCCTACGAGCAGTACTTC.

The chain joins TRBV27 to TRBJ2-3; 9 bases map to TRBD2. The CDR3 runs 15 residues. The V gene end was trimmed by 8 bases and the J gene end by 5 bases; junction bases not matched to a gene: 11. Germline V CDR1 and CDR2: MNHEY, SMNVEV (reference sequence). CDR3: CASHTSGPREDTQYF. The CDR3 bases are TGTGCCAGCCACACTAGCGGGCCTAGGGAAGATACGCAGTATTTT.

The J gene is TRBJ1-4, the V gene TRBV7-9; maybe TRBD1 (6 bases). With 2 bases removed from V and 4 bases from J, the gap between germline ends came to 14 bases. The CDR3 spans 16 residues. Germline lookup yields CDR1 SEHNR and CDR2 FQNEAQ (reference sequence). CDR3 region: CASSLTRTVFNEKLFF. The CDR3 DNA reads as TGTGCCAGCAGCTTAACAAGGACAGTGTTTAATGAAAAACTGTTTTTT.

The CDR3 protein is CASSPRGGQNTDTQYF. In DNA, the CDR3 is TGTGCCAGCAGCCCGAGGGGGGGACAGAACACAGATACGCAGTATTTT. This sequence joins TRBV7-9 and TRBJ2-3; D tentatively fits TRBD1 or TRBD2 (7 bases each). The CDR3 covers 16 residues. CDR1 and CDR2 (germline): SEHNR, FQNEAQ (reference sequence). V gave up 5 bases and J gave up 2 bases, with 17 bases separating them.

Notes on this clone: At the DNA level, this CDR3 is encoded by other sequences in the same sample as well. The chain is built from TRBV27 and TRBJ2-7; the match to TRBD2 covers 8 bases. The length of the CDR3 is 13 residues. The ends lost 6 bases at V and 3 bases at J; junction bases unmatched: 4. CDR1 is MNHEY, CDR2 SMNVEV, per germline (reference sequence). The CDR3 coding sequence is TGTGCCAGCAGGTTTGGGACTAGCTACGAGCAGTACTTC. Its translation is CASRFGTSYEQYF.

The chain uses TRBV9 and TRBJ2-7, with a tentative D call TRBD1 (5 bases). Per the germline V gene, CDR1 is SGDLS and CDR2 is YYNGEE. V shed 0 bases and J shed 0 bases, with 7 bases lying between them. The CDR3 totals 14 residues. In DNA, the CDR3 is TGTGCCAGCAGCGTAGAGGACAACTCCTACGAGCAGTACTTC. This translates into CASSVEDNSYEQYF.

The chain recombines TRBV15 with TRBJ2-1; no clear D. The CDR3 covers 14 residues. V lost 0 bases and J lost 3, with 6 bases in between. Germline V CDR1 and CDR2: LNHNV, YYDKDF (reference sequence). The chain's CDR3 is CATSRDTNYNEQFF. The DNA for the CDR3 is TGTGCCACCAGCAGAGATACCAACTACAATGAGCAGTTCTTC.

This clone was detected once. The chain has TRBV28 and TRBJ1-4; D is ambiguous. Germline V lookup: CDR1 MDHEN, CDR2 SYDVKM. This CDR3 spans 15 amino acids. The ends were cut back, 6 bases at V and 4 bases at J, with 15 bases in the middle. The CDR3 is CASRPRRGSNEKLFF. The CDR3 DNA reads as TGTGCCAGCAGACCCAGACGGGGAAGTAATGAAAAACTGTTTTTT.

The chain combines TRBV28 with TRBJ2-2; D is unresolved. Germline values: CDR1 MDHEN, CDR2 SYDVKM. The CDR3 spans 11 residues. V gave up 4 bases and J gave up 7 bases, with 4 bases separating them. CDR3 loop: CASSSVGELFF. Here the CDR3 DNA reads TGTGCCAGCAGTTCTGTCGGGGAGCTGTTTTTT.

The rearrangement joins TRBV10-3 to TRBJ1-1; no firm D call. V lost 6 bases and J lost 0, with 14 bases in between. Germline loops: CDR1 ENHRY, CDR2 SYGVKD. This CDR3 comprises 15 residues. The DNA of the CDR3 is TGTGCCATCAGGCCGGACGGCAGTTTGAACACTGAAGCTTTCTTT. This translates into CAIRPDGSLNTEAFF.

The chain links TRBV7-3 to TRBJ2-1; TRBD1 aligns across 9 bases. Germline lookup yields CDR1 SGHTA and CDR2 FQGTGA. The CDR3 runs to 14 residues. V shed 5 bases and J 8 bases; nucleotides not matched to a gene: 7. The CDR3 protein is CASSGTGRWDEQFF. DNA of the CDR3: TGTGCCAGCAGCGGGACAGGGCGGTGGGATGAGCAGTTCTTC.

The chain joins TRBV30 to TRBJ2-1; 8 bases are a match to TRBD2. Trimming took 2 bases from V and 10 from J; bases not matched to a gene: 7. Germline-derived CDR1 and CDR2 are GTSNPN and SVGIG (reference sequence). The length of the CDR3 is 13 residues. The CDR3 DNA reads TGTGCCTGGAGTCGACGGGAGGGCCACGAGCAGTTCTTC. It is translated as CAWSRREGHEQFF. Looking up the rest from reference TRBV30 and TRBJ2-1 gives the full variable domain: SQTIHQWPATLVQPVGSPLSLECTVEGTSNPNLYWYRQAAGRGLQLLFYSVGIGQISSEVPQNLSASRPQDRQFILSSKKLLLSDSGFYLCAWSRREGHEQFFGPGTRLTVL.

The gene calls are TRBV4-1 and TRBJ2-1, with D unclear. Germline CDR1 and CDR2: MGHRA and YSYEKL. Trimming left V 0 bases short and J 9 bases short, with 3 bases between. The CDR3 sequence is 11 residues long. CDR3 DNA sequence: TGCGCCAGCAGCCAAGATACTGAGCAGTTCTTC. Amino acids: CASSQDTEQFF.

This clone was counted a few times. This chain links TRBV27 with TRBJ2-7, with 7 bases fitting TRBD2. The CDR3 sequence is 15 residues long. Unmatched junction bases numbered 5, after V lost 0 bases and J lost 3 bases. Germline CDR1 is MNHEY and CDR2 is SMNVEV (reference sequence). The CDR3 loop is CASSLSGLADYEQYF. In nucleotides, the CDR3 is TGTGCCAGCAGTTTATCGGGCCTAGCGGACTACGAGCAGTACTTC.